One and the same sample provided the 32 T cell receptor beta chains below, sequenced in a study of control samples from healthy donors and cancer patients. Here immunoSEQ multiplex PCR was the method, and the copy in TCRdb shows in-frame clones only, minus some. The table lists about 94,000 clones, just over 90% of them singletons. Sequencing used blood. Receptor source: a woman aged 18-29 years in good health.

This clone is a singleton in its sample. This chain links TRBV3-1 (or the pseudogene TRBV3-2) with TRBJ1-1, with D unresolved. V was trimmed by 1 base and J by 4 bases, leaving 7 bases between them. The CDR3 consists of 13 residues. Germline CDR1 is LGHDT and CDR2 is YNNKEL (reference sequence). The CDR3 reads CASSQAPSTEAFF. The CDR3 nucleotides are TGTGCCAGCAGCCAAGCTCCGAGCACTGAAGCTTTCTTT.

This chain uses TRBV5-6 with TRBJ2-1, with TRBD2 matching over 7 bases. Losses at the gene ends were 2 bases for V and 6 bases for J; bases not matched to a gene: 8. In germline, CDR1 is SGHDT, CDR2 YYEEEE. The CDR3 has 15 amino acids. CDR3 coding DNA: TGTGCCAGCAGCTTATGGGAGGGAATGCCCAATGAGCAGTTCTTC. This codes for CASSLWEGMPNEQFF.

This chain links TRBV5-5 with TRBJ2-7, with TRBD1 matching 8 bases. CDR1 and CDR2 (germline): SGHKS, YYEKEE (reference sequence). This CDR3 has 14 amino acids. Trimming at V came to 4 bases and at J to 4 bases, leaving 7 bases not matched to a gene. CDR3 sequence reads: CASSLLGQAYEQYF. CDR3 coding DNA: TGTGCCAGCAGCCTACTGGGACAGGCATACGAGCAGTACTTC.

The chain employs TRBV7-9 and TRBJ1-1; unclear D gene. The CDR3 has 15 residues. Trimming pared 1 base from V and 0 bases from J, leaving 9 bases between. CDR1 SEHNR and CDR2 FQNEAQ come from the germline V gene (reference sequence). In DNA, the CDR3 is TGTGCCAGCAGCTTAGGTCAGGCGATGAACACTGAAGCTTTCTTT. Its translation is CASSLGQAMNTEAFF. Together with reference TRBV7-9 and TRBJ1-1, the CDR3 gives the full variable domain: DTGVSQNPRHKITKRGQNVTFRCDPISEHNRLYWYRQTLGQGPEFLTYFQNEAQLEKSRLLSDRFSAERPKGSFSTLEIQRTEQGDSAMYLCASSLGQAMNTEAFFGQGTRLTVV.

The chain carries TRBV6-1 and TRBJ2-3, with D possibly matching TRBD1 (6 bases). Per the germline V gene, CDR1 is MNHNS and CDR2 is SASEGT. The CDR3 totals 16 residues. V was cut by 4 bases and J by 2 bases, with 16 bases left in between. CDR3: CASSGVPRGNTDTQYF. Written as DNA, the CDR3 is TGTGCCAGCAGTGGGGTCCCCAGGGGCAACACAGATACGCAGTATTTT.

The chain employs TRBV4-2 and TRBJ1-4; D gene unclear. V shed 0 bases and J shed 0 bases, with 5 bases lying between them. Germline V gives CDR1 LGHNA, CDR2 YNFKEQ. The CDR3 is 15 residues long. The CDR3 region has the DNA TGTGCCAGCAGCCAAGAACGCGCAACTAATGAAAAACTGTTTTTT. It specifies CASSQERATNEKLFF.

V usage is TRBV12-3 or TRBV12-4 and J usage is TRBJ1-1; D remains unclear. This CDR3 has 13 amino acids. The V gene lost 10 bases and the J gene lost 0 bases, with 12 bases spanning the gap. CDR3 in DNA: TGTGCCACCCAGACGCGGATGAACACTGAAGCTTTCTTT. This codes for CATQTRMNTEAFF.

The genes are TRBV19 and TRBJ1-2; D might be TRBD1 (6 bases). Trimming removed 1 base at V and 8 bases at J, with 14 bases between. CDR3 size: 14 residues. Per the germline V gene, CDR1 is LNHDA and CDR2 is SQIVND (reference sequence). CDR3 in DNA: TGTGCCAGTAGTATAGGTACAGGGCCTTCCGGCTACACCTTC. Translation gives CASSIGTGPSGYTF.

The chain joins TRBV4-1 to TRBJ1-2; TRBD1 aligns across 8 bases. Looked up from germline, CDR1 is MGHRA and CDR2 is YSYEKL. The V segment lost 4 bases and the J segment 4 bases; nucleotides outside the gene matches: 8. CDR3 length equals 15 residues. The CDR3 region is CASSLLDRGLYGYTF. In DNA form, the CDR3 reads TGCGCCAGCAGCCTGCTAGACAGGGGCCTCTATGGCTACACCTTC.

V usage is TRBV3-1 (or the pseudogene TRBV3-2) and J usage is TRBJ2-3; D could derive from TRBD1 or TRBD2 (5 bases each). Germline loops: CDR1 LGHDT, CDR2 YNNKEL (reference sequence). This CDR3 comprises 17 residues. Trimming stripped 0 bases from V and 0 bases from J, with 13 bases between. CDR3 sequence: CASSQDQGTGSTDTQYF. CDR3 coding DNA: TGTGCCAGCAGCCAAGATCAGGGAACGGGGAGCACAGATACGCAGTATTTT.

V gene TRBV2 combines with J gene TRBJ2-7; 9 bases are shared with TRBD1. Germline assignment: CDR1 SNHLY and CDR2 FYNNEI. V was clipped by 0 bases and J by 4 bases; unmatched bases: 7. The CDR3 length is 16 residues. The CDR3 loop reads CASSEAPGTGLYEQYF. The CDR3 DNA sequence: TGTGCCAGCAGTGAAGCTCCAGGGACAGGGCTATACGAGCAGTACTTC.

This clone was detected once. The rearrangement uses TRBV2 and TRBJ2-1, with 7 bases matching TRBD1. This CDR3 has 14 amino acids. V lost 6 bases to trimming and J lost 5 bases; unmatched junction nucleotides: 7. Germline CDR1 and CDR2: SNHLY and FYNNEI. The CDR3 DNA sequence: TGTGCCAGCAGAGACCGGGACAGCAACAATGAGCAGTTCTTC. Residues: CASRDRDSNNEQFF.

The rearrangement uses TRBV9 and TRBJ1-6, with 9 bases matching TRBD1. CDR1 and CDR2 (germline): SGDLS, YYNGEE. The trim removed 4 bases at V and 7 bases at J, leaving 6 bases unmatched. The CDR3 has 15 amino acids. CDR3 amino acids: CASSPEGTGNSPLHF. The DNA for the CDR3 is TGTGCCAGCAGCCCGGAGGGGACAGGGAATTCACCCCTCCACTTT. The entire variable domain, with the rest obtained from reference TRBV9 and TRBJ1-6, is as follows: DSGVTQTPKHLITATGQRVTLRCSPRSGDLSVYWYQQSLDQGLQFLIQYYNGEERAKGNILERFSAQQFPDLHSELNLSSLELGDSALYFCASSPEGTGNSPLHFGNGTRLTVT.

This clone was recorded a few times. The V gene is TRBV19, the J gene TRBJ1-5; 7 bases are shared with TRBD1. The J segment lost 3 bases and the V segment lost 5 bases, leaving 7 bases of the junction unmatched. CDR1 and CDR2 from the germline V gene are LNHDA and SQIVND (reference sequence). CDR3 size: 15 residues. This chain's CDR3 is CASSLGGLNNQPQHF. In nucleotides, the CDR3 is TGTGCCAGTAGTCTAGGGGGCCTAAACAATCAGCCCCAGCATTTT.

The V call is TRBV6-5, the J call TRBJ1-2; 7 bases agree with TRBD1. Trimming at V came to 6 bases and at J to 5 bases, leaving 6 bases not matched to a gene. This CDR3 contains 13 residues. In germline, CDR1 is MNHEY, CDR2 SVGAGI. CDR3: CASRTDRAYGYTF. CDR3 nucleotides: TGTGCCAGCAGGACTGACAGGGCTTATGGCTACACCTTC.

This sequence joins TRBV19 and TRBJ1-1; TRBD1 might be the D (6 bases). Trimming cost V 3 bases and J 2 bases, with 13 bases left between them. This CDR3 has 15 amino acids. Germline-derived CDR1 and CDR2 are LNHDA and SQIVND (reference sequence). CDR3 protein: CASSMGPGANTEAFF. The CDR3 DNA reads TGTGCCAGTAGTATGGGTCCAGGGGCCAACACTGAAGCTTTCTTT.

The genes are TRBV5-1 and TRBJ2-1, with D perhaps matching TRBD2 (5 bases). Germline assignment: CDR1 SGHRS and CDR2 YFSETQ. The V gene lost 0 bases and the J gene lost 4 bases, with 14 bases spanning the gap. This CDR3 contains 16 residues. Here the CDR3 DNA reads TGCGCCAGCAGCTTGGTGGGTAGCGTAGGGTACAATGAGCAGTTCTTC. The encoded protein is CASSLVGSVGYNEQFF.

The chain links TRBV29-1 to TRBJ2-2; 7 bases are shared with TRBD2. This CDR3 region has 16 residues. Germline trimming cut 5 bases from V and 6 bases from J; bases unmatched to any gene: 15. Germline CDR1 SQVTM, CDR2 ANQGSEA. In DNA form, the CDR3 reads TGCAGCGTTTCCCGCCGGGAGGACGTTGGTTCCGGGGAGCTGTTTTTT. This codes for CSVSRREDVGSGELFF.

This clone appeared once. The rearrangement uses TRBV6-5 and TRBJ2-7; 7 bases align to TRBD1. Germline lookup yields CDR1 MNHEY and CDR2 SVGAGI. The CDR3 spans 14 residues. Losses at the gene ends were 7 bases for V and 2 bases for J; bases not matched to a gene: 8. CDR3: CASTSGQLPYEQYF. The CDR3 DNA sequence: TGTGCCAGCACCTCGGGACAGCTACCCTACGAGCAGTACTTC.

This clone was detected only once. V is TRBV15 and J is TRBJ1-4; the match to TRBD1 covers 9 bases. With V trimmed by 7 bases and J by 8 bases, 14 bases remained unmatched. There are 16 residues in the CDR3. CDR1 and CDR2 from the germline V gene are LNHNV and YYDKDF (reference sequence). The CDR3 DNA sequence: TGTGCCACCACCACTCCAACAGGGGGCAGGCGGGAAAAACTGTTTTTT. This sequence encodes CATTTPTGGRREKLFF.

The chain carries TRBV5-1 and TRBJ1-2; D is perhaps TRBD1 (6 bases). V was cut by 3 bases and J by 7 bases, with 13 bases left in between. Germline V gene lookup returns CDR1 SGHRS and CDR2 YFSETQ. This CDR3 is 13 amino acids long. CDR3 sequence: CASSSPGEGGYTF. The CDR3 DNA reads TGCGCCAGCAGCTCCCCAGGGGAAGGTGGCTACACCTTC.

The J gene is TRBJ1-1, the V gene TRBV18; D is possibly TRBD1 (5 bases). Trimming cost V 0 bases and J 7 bases, with 9 bases left between them. The V gene's germline CDR1 is KGHSH and CDR2 LQKENI. The CDR3 runs 13 residues. The CDR3 here is CASSPPSTVEAFF. The CDR3 DNA reads as TGTGCCAGCTCACCACCCTCGACAGTTGAAGCTTTCTTT.

V usage is TRBV2 and J usage is TRBJ1-2; tentative D call: TRBD1 (5 bases). This CDR3 is built from 13 residues. The ends were cut back, 2 bases at V and 3 bases at J, with 7 bases in the middle. The germline V gene encodes CDR1 SNHLY and CDR2 FYNNEI. The CDR3, as DNA: TGTGCCAGCAGTGAACAGGGTGACTATGGCTACACCTTC. Its translation is CASSEQGDYGYTF.

The V call is TRBV19, the J call TRBJ1-1; maybe TRBD1 (5 bases). Per the germline V gene, CDR1 is LNHDA and CDR2 is SQIVND (reference sequence). Trimming left V 5 bases short and J 11 bases short, with 18 bases between. The CDR3 has 13 amino acids. The CDR3 nucleotides read TGTGCCAGTAGTCTTACAGGCGGTGTAAGCGCTTTCTTT. Amino acids: CASSLTGGVSAFF.

J is TRBJ1-5 and V is TRBV6-5; weak D call: TRBD1 (5 bases). CDR1 is MNHEY and CDR2 is SVGAGI in the germline V gene. Deletions cut 8 bases from V and 6 bases from J, with 17 bases between. CDR3 length equals 14 residues. CDR3 sequence: CASVRQFPGQPQHF. In DNA, the CDR3 is TGTGCCAGCGTACGACAGTTCCCGGGTCAGCCCCAGCATTTT.

The chain couples TRBV7-9 to TRBJ1-2; D is perhaps TRBD1 (5 bases). Germline-derived CDR1 and CDR2 are SEHNR and FQNEAQ (reference sequence). The CDR3 is 15 residues long. Trimming pared 3 bases from V and 0 bases from J, leaving 11 bases between. The CDR3 DNA sequence: TGTGCCAGCAGCTTCCCGGGAGGGGCTAACTATGGCTACACCTTC. Amino acid sequence: CASSFPGGANYGYTF.

A few counts support this clone. The V and J genes are TRBV7-2 and TRBJ1-5; D ambiguous. The ends were cut back, 8 bases at V and 0 bases at J, with 5 bases in the middle. Germline V CDR1 and CDR2: SGHTA, FQGNSA. The CDR3 spans 12 residues. The CDR3 reads CASRFSNQPQHF. CDR3 nucleotides: TGTGCCAGCCGGTTTAGCAATCAGCCCCAGCATTTT.

The chain couples TRBV27 to TRBJ1-2; the D gene is possibly TRBD1 (6 bases). The CDR3 length is 15 residues. V was pared by 11 bases and J by 0 bases, with 19 bases between. From germline, CDR1 is MNHEY and CDR2 SMNVEV (reference sequence). CDR3 in DNA: TGTGCCTCAGCAGGGGCGGAAGGGACTAACTATGGCTACACCTTC. It specifies CASAGAEGTNYGYTF.

The CDR3 region is CASSKGGVNTEAFF. The CDR3, as DNA: TGTGCCAGCAGCAAAGGAGGAGTGAACACTGAAGCTTTCTTT. The chain links TRBV21-1 to TRBJ1-1. TRBV21-1 represents a pseudogene. The CDR3 has 14 amino acids.

The V call is TRBV5-1, the J call TRBJ2-5; 8 nucleotides align to TRBD1. V shed 2 bases, J shed 1 base, and the junction held 7 bases outside the gene matches. Germline CDR1 SGHRS, CDR2 YFSETQ. The CDR3 contains 16 residues. CDR3 nucleotides: TGCGCCAGCAGCTTAAGACAGGGGTTCCTCCAAGAGACCCAGTACTTC. It specifies CASSLRQGFLQETQYF.

In DNA, the CDR3 is TGTGCCAGTAGTCAAACGAACACTGAAGCTTTCTTT. Translated, it gives CASSQTNTEAFF. V gene TRBV19 combines with J gene TRBJ1-1; D unresolved. Trimming took off 5 bases at V and 1 base at J, with 5 bases between the two ends. The germline gives CDR1 LNHDA, CDR2 SQIVND (reference sequence). The CDR3 has 12 residues.

This clone has only one observation. The V call is TRBV20-1, the J call TRBJ1-4; D uncertain. There are 11 residues in the CDR3. Per germline, CDR1 DFQATT and CDR2 SNEGSKA (reference sequence). V was shortened by 3 bases and J by 5 bases, with 4 bases between the two germline ends. The CDR3 loop reads CSASHNEKLFF. CDR3 nucleotides: TGCAGTGCTAGTCACAATGAAAAACTGTTTTTT.